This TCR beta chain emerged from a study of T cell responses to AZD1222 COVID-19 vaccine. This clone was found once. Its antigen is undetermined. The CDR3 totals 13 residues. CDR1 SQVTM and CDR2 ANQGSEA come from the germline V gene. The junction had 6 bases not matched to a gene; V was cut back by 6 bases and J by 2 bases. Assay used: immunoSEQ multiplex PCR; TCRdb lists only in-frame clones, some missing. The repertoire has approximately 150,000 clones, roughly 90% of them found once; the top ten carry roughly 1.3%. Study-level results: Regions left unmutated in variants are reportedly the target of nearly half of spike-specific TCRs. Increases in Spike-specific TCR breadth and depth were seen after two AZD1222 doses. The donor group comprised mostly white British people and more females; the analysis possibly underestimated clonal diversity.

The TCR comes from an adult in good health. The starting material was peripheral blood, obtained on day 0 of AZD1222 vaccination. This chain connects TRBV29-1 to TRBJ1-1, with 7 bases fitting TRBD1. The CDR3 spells CSVRGQYNTEAFF. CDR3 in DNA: TGCAGCGTACGGGGACAGTACAACACTGAAGCTTTCTTT.